This TCR beta chain stems from a study of shared clonotypes between healthy human individuals. This clone has just one count. Sequencing was performed with immunoSEQ multiplex PCR; in TCRdb, only in-frame clones are kept and a portion is missing. The repertoire holds 2.5 million or so clones, with 85% to 95% as singletons. CDR3 length: 13 amino acids. CDR1 and CDR2 (germline): SGHKS, YYEKEE (reference sequence). V was trimmed by 6 bases and J by 1 base, leaving 10 bases between them. The sample consisted of naive CD4+ T cells sorted from blood. Subset noted: CD45RA+ positively selected. The clonotype was recovered from a man between 18 and 29 years old in good health. The chain is built from TRBV5-5 and TRBJ2-5; tentative D call: TRBD2 (6 bases). The CDR3 bases are TGTGCCAGCACCGAGCGGGTCCAAGAGACCCAGTACTTC. Its translation: CASTERVQETQYF.